These 23 T cell receptor beta chains were all obtained from the same sample, sequenced in a study of regulatory T cells in long-lasting Graves disease. As for time point: newly diagnosed GD, antithyroid drugs for less than 3 months. With RNA extracted from PBMCs as input, the TCR library was made. To make TCR beta libraries, researchers used iRepertoire HTBI primers and Arm-PCR of CDR3 regions. Each CDR3 protein is one row after TCRdb ran MiXCR on the multiplex PCR reads. The data contain about 400,000 distinct CDR3 sequences, over 14% of them singletons. The data were also submitted as part of a second study, on T cells in Graves' hyperthyroidism and ophthalmopathy.

The sequenced sample was peripheral blood mononuclear cells (PBMCs), obtained at new diagnosis, from a patient treated with antithyroid drugs. These receptors originate from a woman between 40 and 50 years old with Graves disease.

This clonotype has just a few counts. The CDR3 reads CASSSALGGPVNIQYF. For the CDR3, the DNA is TGCGCCAGCAGCTCAGCCTTGGGGGGGCCGGTAAACATTCAGTACTTC. This sequence joins TRBV5-1 and TRBJ2-4, with D tentatively TRBD2 (7 bases). Germline assignment: CDR1 SGHRS and CDR2 YFSETQ. The length of the CDR3 is 16 residues. Trimming cost V 3 bases and J 6 bases, with 19 bases left between them.

The V call is TRBV13, the J call TRBJ2-1, with D perhaps matching TRBD1 (6 bases). Trimming cost V 2 bases and J 3 bases, with 14 bases left between them. The CDR3 has 16 residues. The germline V gene has CDR1 PRHDT and CDR2 FYEKMQ (reference sequence). The CDR3 coding sequence is TGTGCCAGCAGCTTATGGGGACAAAAAAACTACAATGAGCAGTTCTTC. Translation: CASSLWGQKNYNEQFF.

The table lists this clonotype with many counts. This chain uses TRBV19 with TRBJ1-1, with a possible D match to TRBD1 (5 bases). The V and J ends lost 8 bases and 1 base respectively, with 14 bases between them. Germline V CDR1 and CDR2: LNHDA, SQIVND (reference sequence). This CDR3 is built from 14 residues. CDR3 protein: CASEGPGKNTEAFF. In DNA, the CDR3 is TGTGCCAGTGAGGGGCCAGGGAAGAACACTGAAGCTTTCTTT. The variable domain in full, completed from reference TRBV19 and TRBJ1-1, reads DGGITQSPKYLFRKEGQNVTLSCEQNLNHDAMYWYRQDPGQGLRLIYYSQIVNDFQKGDIAEGYSVSREKKESFPLTVTSAQKNPTAFYLCASEGPGKNTEAFFGQGTRLTVV.

In its sample, this clonotype was seen a few times. The CDR3 DNA follows: TGTGCCAGCAGCGTAGGTACTAGGACTAGCGGGATCTCCACGGTCAATGAGCAGTTCTTC. Protein: CASSVGTRTSGISTVNEQFF. The chain recombines TRBV9 with TRBJ2-1, with 12 nucleotides matching TRBD2. The CDR3 runs 20 residues. Unmatched junction bases numbered 16, after V lost 0 bases and J lost 6 bases. CDR1 SGDLS and CDR2 YYNGEE come from the germline V gene.

This clonotype was detected many times. This chain joins TRBV29-1 and TRBJ1-1, with D tentatively TRBD1 (6 bases). Per germline, CDR1 SQVTM and CDR2 ANQGSEA. Trimming stripped 0 bases from V and 0 bases from J, with 8 bases between. The CDR3 loop spans 14 amino acids. The CDR3 nucleotides are TGCAGCGTTGAAGATCAGGGGCTGAACACTGAAGCTTTCTTT. It translates to CSVEDQGLNTEAFF.

Concerning this clonotype: This may be a read error: a much more frequent sequence differs by one nucleotide. The chain combines TRBV5-1 with TRBJ2-7; 9 nucleotides align to TRBD2. This CDR3 spans 15 amino acids. The germline gives CDR1 SGHRS, CDR2 YFSETQ. The CDR3 sequence is CASSLVGGREYERYF. CDR3 DNA sequence: TGCGCCAGCAGCTTGGTCGGCGGGAGGGAGTACGAGCGGTACTTC.

This clonotype was counted ten times or more. This chain joins TRBV10-2 and TRBJ2-5; perhaps TRBD2 as D (6 bases). Trimming took off 3 bases at V and 5 bases at J, with 10 bases between the two ends. The CDR3 has 13 residues. Germline V gene lookup returns CDR1 WSHSY and CDR2 SAAADI. CDR3 in amino acids: CASSDGEEETQYF. For the CDR3, the DNA is TGCGCCAGCAGTGATGGGGAGGAGGAGACCCAGTACTTC.

The V call is TRBV24-1, the J call TRBJ2-1; 13 bases fit TRBD2. The V and J ends lost 4 bases and 6 bases, in that order; junction bases with no gene match: 14. Germline assignment: CDR1 KGHDR and CDR2 SFDVKD. The CDR3 runs to 19 residues. The CDR3 protein is CATSETRTSGSWKANEQFF. CDR3 bases: TGTGCCACCAGTGAAACCCGGACTAGCGGGAGCTGGAAGGCCAATGAGCAGTTCTTC.

This clonotype was seen many times. The rearrangement uses TRBV19 and TRBJ2-2; 7 bases agree with TRBD1. Germline V gene data show CDR1 as LNHDA and CDR2 as SQIVND (reference sequence). With V trimmed by 7 bases and J by 4 bases, 3 bases remained unmatched. CDR3 length equals 13 residues. CDR3 DNA: TGTGCCAGTATTGACAGGGCCACCGGGGAGCTGTTTTTT. Its protein is CASIDRATGELFF.

Many counts were recorded for this clonotype. The chain carries TRBV27 and TRBJ2-3; 11 nucleotides match TRBD2. The CDR3 is 15 residues long. In germline, CDR1 is MNHEY, CDR2 SMNVEV (reference sequence). V gave up 7 bases and J gave up 6 bases; unmatched junction bases: 9. This CDR3 reads CASTLVASGRDTQYF. DNA for the CDR3: TGTGCCAGCACCCTAGTGGCTAGCGGGAGGGATACGCAGTATTTT.

Concerning this clonotype itself: A much more abundant neighbour one base away suggests this may be a read error. Here the CDR3 omits its conserved ending phenylalanine or tryptophan, so a read error is the likely source. The rearrangement joins TRBV28 to TRBJ2-7; the D gene is possibly TRBD2 (6 bases). V dropped 3 bases and J dropped 2 bases, with 14 bases sitting between them. This CDR3 has 15 residues. Germline V gene lookup returns CDR1 MDHEN and CDR2 SYDVKM. The CDR3 reads CASSFGAGTAYEQYS. The DNA for the CDR3 is TGTGCCAGCAGTTTTGGGGCGGGAACGGCCTACGAGCAGTACTCC.

This clonotype was seen many times. The gene calls are TRBV11-2 and TRBJ2-1; TRBD2 agrees at 8 bases. The V and J ends lost 6 bases and 8 bases, in that order; junction bases with no gene match: 12. Germline CDR1 SGHAT, CDR2 FQNNGV. The CDR3 is 15 residues long. CDR3 residues: CASRKPGTRLDEQFF. The CDR3, as DNA: TGTGCCAGCAGAAAACCCGGGACTAGGTTGGATGAGCAGTTCTTC.

This clonotype has at least ten counts. V usage is TRBV29-1 and J usage is TRBJ1-1, with TRBD1 identical over 9 bases. The germline gives CDR1 SQVTM, CDR2 ANQGSEA. With V trimmed by 1 base and J by 4 bases, 4 bases remained unmatched. CDR3 length: 14 amino acids. For the CDR3, the DNA is TGCAGCGTTGAAGGGACAGGGGCGATCACTGAAGCTTTCTTT. Protein: CSVEGTGAITEAFF.

This clonotype has a count of ten or more. The V call is TRBV10-3, the J call TRBJ2-7, with TRBD2 identical over 9 bases. The CDR3 is 13 amino acids. V lost 6 bases and J lost 3; bases outside the gene matches: 3. Germline-derived CDR1 and CDR2 are ENHRY and SYGVKD. The CDR3 region is CAISPRGGYEQYF. The CDR3 DNA reads as TGTGCCATCAGCCCGCGGGGGGGCTACGAGCAGTACTTC.

This clonotype was seen at least ten times. V and J are TRBV12-3 or TRBV12-4 and TRBJ2-1; D is possibly TRBD2 (6 bases). CDR3 size: 16 residues. Trimming took 0 bases from V and 2 from J, leaving 11 bases between them. In nucleotides, the CDR3 is TGTGCCAGCAGTTTAGCCGGGCGGGACGCCTACAATGAGCAGTTCTTC. Translation: CASSLAGRDAYNEQFF.

In its sample, this clonotype was seen many times. The chain carries TRBV12-3 or TRBV12-4 and TRBJ2-2; D ambiguous. The CDR3 length is 15 residues. V lost 2 bases and J 0 bases, leaving 7 bases between the germline ends. The CDR3 DNA reads as TGTGCCAGCAGTTTATCTATCTCGAACACCGGGGAGCTGTTTTTT. This codes for CASSLSISNTGELFF.

This clonotype came up once. This sequence is one base from a far larger clone and is likely a read error. The DNA of the CDR3 is TGTGCCAGCAGTGAACGTGGAGCAGATGCTAACTATGGCTACACCTTC. It translates to CASSERGADANYGYTF. The rearrangement uses TRBV2 and TRBJ1-2; D unclear. Trimming took off 2 bases at V and 0 bases at J, with 13 bases between the two ends. This CDR3 has 16 residues. Germline V CDR1 and CDR2: SNHLY, FYNNEI.

This clonotype was observed a few times. The chain combines TRBV7-2 with TRBJ1-1; D call uncertain. The germline V and J ends were trimmed by 4 bases and 7 bases, with 10 bases remaining between them. Germline CDR1 SGHTA, CDR2 FQGNSA. This CDR3 has 12 residues. CDR3 protein: CASSSSDHEAFF. The CDR3 DNA follows: TGTGCCAGCAGCTCCTCCGACCATGAAGCTTTCTTT.

The sample holds many counts of this clonotype. The J gene is TRBJ2-7, the V gene TRBV3-1; 10 positions match TRBD2. Germline trimming cut 4 bases from V and 6 bases from J; bases unmatched to any gene: 9. This CDR3 region has 15 residues. The germline V gene has CDR1 LGHDT and CDR2 YNNKEL (reference sequence). In DNA form, the CDR3 reads TGTGCCAGCAGCCTTCTACTAGCGGGAAAAGGCGAGCAGTACTTC. Protein sequence: CASSLLLAGKGEQYF.

This clonotype was found a few times. The chain joins TRBV10-3 to TRBJ2-4, with a tentative D call TRBD1 (6 bases). CDR3 length equals 14 residues. Trimming shortened V by 3 bases and J by 0 bases, and 6 bases separated the two germline ends. Germline CDR1 and CDR2: ENHRY and SYGVKD. The CDR3 is CAISEGGAKNIQYF. CDR3 nucleotide sequence: TGTGCCATCAGTGAAGGGGGAGCCAAAAACATTCAGTACTTC.

This clonotype was counted between two and nine times. This rearrangement joins TRBV29-1 to TRBJ1-5; D is possibly TRBD1 (5 bases). The CDR3 extends over 16 amino acids. Germline CDR1 is SQVTM and CDR2 is ANQGSEA. The V end was cut by 6 bases, the J end by 0 bases, with 18 bases between. The CDR3 spells CSVKEGNPYSNQPQHF. CDR3 DNA: TGCAGCGTAAAAGAGGGGAACCCTTATAGCAATCAGCCCCAGCATTTT.

This clonotype was seen repeatedly, ten times or more. The rearrangement uses TRBV6-2 or TRBV6-3 and TRBJ1-5; D not certain. The V and J ends lost 5 bases and 0 bases respectively, with 17 bases between them. The CDR3 covers 17 residues. CDR1 and CDR2 from the germline V gene are MNHEY and SVGEGT. CDR3 in amino acids: CASSPRGQDYSNQPQHF. The CDR3 bases are TGTGCCAGCAGTCCCCGAGGTCAGGACTATAGCAATCAGCCCCAGCATTTT.

This clonotype was seen at least ten times. The chain is built from TRBV12-3 or TRBV12-4 and TRBJ2-3, with 8 bases matching TRBD2. Trimming took 3 bases from V and 0 from J; bases not matched to a gene: 2. The CDR3 has 15 amino acids. The CDR3 DNA follows: TGTGCCAGCAGTTTGACTAGCGAGAGCACAGATACGCAGTATTTT. Protein sequence: CASSLTSESTDTQYF.